A single T cell receptor (beta chain) is shown here with its context. These data belong to a study of blood T cells in healthy people across ages. CDR3 length equals 15 residues. CDR1 SGHDN and CDR2 FVKESK come from the germline V gene. The trim removed 6 bases at V and 1 base at J, leaving 6 bases unmatched. With a J-beta primer mix and a sample-barcoded 5' primer, a second PCR ran about 7 to 11 cycles. Each sample provided no less than 2.5 million CDR3-containing paired-end reads. A single record per CDR3 protein comes from TCRdb applying MiXCR to the 5' RACE reads. The repertoire holds a few hundred thousand distinct CDR3 sequences, with approximately 26% as singletons. These sequences were also reported in another study, on T cells of mothers and their children. That study reports: Nine systemically healthy Caucasian donors: three mothers, six children. In the second PCR, M1S primer introduced barcodes and 2-4 random bases. Mothers gave over 9 million TCR beta CDR3 reads each, and children several million each.

The gene calls are TRBV14 and TRBJ2-1; TRBD1 agrees at 7 bases. Source material: blood. The TCR originated in a boy younger than 10 in good health. CDR3 DNA: TGTGCCAGCAGACCGAGGGGGCGGTCCTACAATGAGCAGTTCTTC. It encodes CASRPRGRSYNEQFF.